The entry below gives a single T cell receptor (beta chain) sequence along with its context. What it recognizes is unknown. In the same sample, other DNA sequences code for this CDR3. This sample is part of a study of cytomegalovirus exposure and HLA in healthy donors. Study outcomes and limitations: Researchers counted over 150 TCR beta chains as cytomegalovirus-associated.

The PCR had 60 Vbeta and 13 Jbeta primers. Libraries were prepared by immunoSEQ multiplex PCR; TCRdb keeps only in-frame clonotypes and omits some of them. The sample holds under 200,000 clones, approximately 78% seen once. Looked up from germline, CDR1 is KGHSH and CDR2 is LQKENI. The CDR3 is 13 residues long. V lost 0 bases and J 3 bases, leaving 6 bases between the germline ends. The specimen sequenced was PBMCs. The V and J genes are TRBV18 and TRBJ2-7; D gene ambiguous. The TCR comes from a woman aged 35 to 49 in good health and CMV-seronegative. In DNA, the CDR3 is TGTGCCAGCTCACCACCGAGTAGCTACGAGCAGTACTTC. Amino acid sequence: CASSPPSSYEQYF.